A selection of T cell receptor beta chains follows, all from one sample in a study of blood T cell repertoires in COVID-19. The method was immunoSEQ multiplex PCR; TCRdb's version includes in-frame clones alone and lacks a portion of them. The sample records 200,000 to 250,000 clones, 86% being singletons. Sequenced sample: peripheral blood. Every receptor here comes from a man younger than 40 who had recovered from COVID-19. CDR3s include the opening cysteine and the closing phenylalanine or tryptophan. A D gene is named only where the DNA matches it firmly. Size is stated for part of the rows, as once, few or many counts, or as a class when the clone is expanded.

j_call	d_call	clone_size	v_call	cdr3_nt	cdr3_aa
TRBJ2-3	NA	NA	TRBV7-2	TGTGCCAGCAGCTCAGGGGCTGGCACAGATACGCAGTATTTT	CASSSGAGTDTQYF
TRBJ1-2	NA	many	TRBV19	TGTGCCAGTAGTCTGTTAGGCTACACCTTC	CASSLLGYTF
TRBJ2-3	TRBD2	NA	TRBV30	TGTGCCTGGAGTGGGACTAGCGGGGCATGGGTAAATACGCAGTATTTT	CAWSGTSGAWVNTQYF
TRBJ2-1	TRBD2	NA	TRBV5-4	TGTGCCAGCAGCCCAAGGACTAGCGGGGGGGCCGTAAATGAGCAGTTCTTC	CASSPRTSGGAVNEQFF
TRBJ1-3	NA	once	TRBV9	TGTGCCAGCAGCGTGGGCAGACCGAACTCTGGAAACACCATATATTTT	CASSVGRPNSGNTIYF
TRBJ1-1	NA	NA	TRBV3-1/TRBV3-2	TGTGCCAGCAGCCAAGATTTAACAATCGAAGCTTTCTTT	CASSQDLTIEAFF
TRBJ1-1	TRBD1	NA	TRBV6-1	TGTGCCAGCAGTGAAGCCCCCAGGGGGGAAACTGAAGCTTTCTTT	CASSEAPRGETEAFF
TRBJ1-1	NA	once	TRBV5-1	TGCGCCAGCAGCTTGGAAGGGGTACTGACTGAAGCTTTCTTT	CASSLEGVLTEAFF
TRBJ2-3	TRBD2	NA	TRBV3-1/TRBV3-2	TGTGCCAGCAGCCCCGGGGCTAGCGGGGGGGCCAACGCAGATACGCAGTATTTT	CASSPGASGGANADTQYF
TRBJ2-2	TRBD2	NA	TRBV25-1	TGTGCCAGCAGTGACCGGGGACTAGTGTCCGGGGAGCTGTTTTTT	CASSDRGLVSGELFF
TRBJ2-7	NA	NA	TRBV3-1/TRBV3-2	TGTGCCAGCAGCCAAGGTGCCCTGGCCGAGCAGTACTTC	CASSQGALAEQYF
TRBJ2-7	NA	NA	TRBV19	TGTGCCAGTAGTATTAATCAGGCTGTCTACGAGCAGTACTTC	CASSINQAVYEQYF
TRBJ1-1	TRBD1	NA	TRBV11-2	TGTGCCAGCAGCCGTACAGTACCCGGGACAGGAGCGAACACTGAAGCTTTCTTT	CASSRTVPGTGANTEAFF
TRBJ1-2	NA	NA	TRBV5-5	TGTGCCAGCAGCTTGGCCCGACAGACGATATACCGTGGCTACACCTTC	CASSLARQTIYRGYTF
TRBJ2-1	TRBD1	NA	TRBV5-8	TGTGCCAGCAGCTTGCTGGGGACAGGGGGCAAGCAGTTCTTC	CASSLLGTGGKQFF
TRBJ1-2	NA	NA	TRBV6-6	TGTGCCAGCAGTCCTAATCCGGGTCAAGAGAACTATGGCTACACCTTC	CASSPNPGQENYGYTF
TRBJ2-7	NA	NA	TRBV2	TGTGCCAGCAGCTCCCGCTGGGGCACCTACGAGCAGTACTTC	CASSSRWGTYEQYF
TRBJ2-1	NA	NA	TRBV5-1	TGCGCCAGCGGTGAGGGAGGTGAGCAGTTCTTC	CASGEGGEQFF
TRBJ1-1	TRBD1	NA	TRBV2	TGTGCCAGCAGGCTGACAGGGGGAAGCACTGAAGCTTTCTTT	CASRLTGGSTEAFF
TRBJ2-3	NA	NA	TRBV15	TGTGCCACCAGCAGGTCGATTCTAGCGCCGACAGATACGCAGTATTTT	CATSRSILAPTDTQYF
TRBJ1-2	NA	NA	TRBV6-5	TGTGCCAGCAGTTACTCCGACAGGTCTAACTATGGCTACACCTTC	CASSYSDRSNYGYTF
TRBJ1-1	NA	NA	TRBV12-3/TRBV12-4	TGTGCCAGCAGTTTATACACCACTGAAGCTTTCTTT	CASSLYTTEAFF